This T cell receptor (beta chain) was profiled in a study of cytomegalovirus exposure and HLA in healthy donors. Findings and caveats of the study: Some V segments could not be told apart, so they were left out, TRBV6-2 and TRBV6-3 among them. It was in a later analysis that TCR association rates were seen to vary by HLA locus, highest for DRB1 and lowest for HLA-C.

PCR was performed using 60 Vbeta and 13 Jbeta primers. Method: immunoSEQ multiplex PCR; TCRdb's copy keeps in-frame clones and lacks some. The sample yields 150,000 to 200,000 clones, around 80% seen once. In germline, CDR1 is SGDLS, CDR2 YYNGEE. V gave up 4 bases and J gave up 0 bases, with 17 bases separating them. The CDR3 totals 17 residues. A note on this clone: Its specificity is unknown.

The chain has TRBV9 and TRBJ1-3, with TRBD1 as a possible D gene (6 bases). Sequenced material: PBMCs. The clonotype comes from a man aged 18 to 30 in good health and CMV-seronegative. The CDR3 coding sequence is TGTGCCAGCAGCTCTGGGGGGGGGCTGATCTCTGGAAACACCATATATTTT. This encodes CASSSGGGLISGNTIYF.